The 13 T cell receptor beta chains presented below share a single source sample, sequenced in a study of T cells in Graves' hyperthyroidism and ophthalmopathy. Amplification yielded TCR beta CDR3 regions, with RNA transcripts as the source. HTBI primers were the set used in a first-round RT-PCR of the TCR CDR3. TCRdb recomputed calls from the multiplex PCR reads with MiXCR, one row per CDR3 protein. Of 560,000 or so distinct CDR3 sequences listed, around 42% are singletons. Sequencing used peripheral blood or thyroid tissue (not recorded which). These receptors all come from a woman between 18 and 29 years old with Graves' hyperthyroidism.

This CDR3 is CASSSPGSAYF. CDR3 DNA: TGTGCCAGCAGCTCACCGGGGAGTGCGTACTTC. This chain uses TRBV2 with TRBJ2-4; weak D call: TRBD2 (5 bases). This CDR3 comprises 11 residues. Per germline, CDR1 SNHLY and CDR2 FYNNEI. V was clipped by 6 bases and J by 15 bases, with 15 bases between them.

Regarding this clonotype: Being one base from a much bigger clone, this may be a read error. This chain uses TRBV29-1 with TRBJ2-7; D remains ambiguous. Germline V gene lookup returns CDR1 SQVTM and CDR2 ANQGSEA. Trimming removed 2 bases from V and 12 bases from J, with 14 bases in between. The CDR3 sequence is 11 residues long. CDR3 loop: CSVERRARRYF. The CDR3 DNA sequence: TGCAGCGTTGAACGGAGAGCGAGGCGGTACTTC.

This chain connects TRBV29-1 to TRBJ1-2; TRBD1 aligns across 9 bases. Germline lookup yields CDR1 SQVTM and CDR2 ANQGSEA. The junction had 8 bases not matched to a gene; V was cut back by 7 bases and J by 5 bases. The CDR3 has 13 residues. CDR3 region: CSAGQGRAYGYTF. CDR3 nucleotide sequence: TGCAGCGCTGGACAGGGGAGGGCGTATGGCTACACCTTC.

V gene TRBV7-9 combines with J gene TRBJ2-7, with 9 bases fitting TRBD1. CDR3 length equals 14 residues. The germline V gene has CDR1 SEHNR and CDR2 FQNEAQ (reference sequence). The junction had 4 bases not matched to a gene; V was cut back by 5 bases and J by 2 bases. CDR3 nucleotides: TGTGCCAGCAGCGGACAGGGGAGACCCTACGAGCAGTACTTC. This encodes CASSGQGRPYEQYF. The whole variable domain, remainder taken from reference TRBV7-9 and TRBJ2-7, is DTGVSQNPRHKITKRGQNVTFRCDPISEHNRLYWYRQTLGQGPEFLTYFQNEAQLEKSRLLSDRFSAERPKGSFSTLEIQRTEQGDSAMYLCASSGQGRPYEQYFGPGTRLTVT.

The chain has TRBV29-1 and TRBJ1-2, with 11 positions matching TRBD1. There are 16 residues in the CDR3. Per the germline V gene, CDR1 is SQVTM and CDR2 is ANQGSEA. This chain's CDR3 is CSARDHPDRGPYGYTF. The DNA for the CDR3 is TGCAGTGCTAGAGATCACCCGGACAGGGGGCCCTATGGCTACACCTTC.

This chain connects TRBV15 to TRBJ2-6; 8 bases map to TRBD2. CDR1 LNHNV and CDR2 YYDKDF come from the germline V gene (reference sequence). Unmatched junction bases numbered 7, after V lost 3 bases and J lost 0 bases. This CDR3 spans 18 amino acids. The CDR3 DNA sequence: TGTGCCACCAGCAGCCCTTTTAGCGGGAACTCTGGGGCCAACGTCCTGACTTTC. This gives the protein CATSSPFSGNSGANVLTF. The full variable domain, its missing parts supplied by reference TRBV15 and TRBJ2-6, is DAMVIQNPRYQVTQFGKPVTLSCSQTLNHNVMYWYQQKSSQAPKLLFHYYDKDFNNEADTPDNFQSRRPNTSFCFLDIRSPGLGDTAMYLCATSSPFSGNSGANVLTFGAGSRLTVL.

The V gene is TRBV2, the J gene TRBJ1-1, with 12 bases that match TRBD1. CDR1 SNHLY and CDR2 FYNNEI come from the germline V gene. This CDR3 contains 16 residues. J was trimmed by 10 bases and V by 2 bases; bases with no gene match: 11. The DNA of the CDR3 is TGTGCCAGCAGTGAAATCTGGGGACAGGGGGCGGGGGGAGCTTTCTTT. It specifies CASSEIWGQGAGGAFF.

This clonotype was seen more than once but under ten times. The V and J genes are TRBV12-3 or TRBV12-4 and TRBJ2-5, with D possibly being TRBD1 or TRBD2 (6 bases each). Deletions cut 4 bases from V and 1 base from J, with 16 bases between. This CDR3 has 16 residues. CDR3 amino acids: CASSWGAAEIQETQYF. The CDR3 DNA reads TGTGCCAGCAGTTGGGGGGCGGCGGAGATCCAAGAGACCCAGTACTTC.

CDR3 DNA: TGCAGCGTTGGGGGGGCAGGGGGAGGTGAAGAGCAGTACTTC. Translation: CSVGGAGGGEEQYF. The chain employs TRBV29-1 and TRBJ2-7; possibly TRBD1 for D (7 bases). CDR3 length: 14 residues. The germline V and J ends were trimmed by 4 bases and 7 bases, with 20 bases remaining between them. Germline CDR1 is SQVTM and CDR2 is ANQGSEA.

The V and J genes are TRBV2 and TRBJ1-2, with D possibly TRBD1 on 5 matching bases. V gave up 6 bases and J gave up 6 bases, with 17 bases separating them. Germline-derived CDR1 and CDR2 are SNHLY and FYNNEI. The CDR3 sequence is 14 residues long. CDR3 sequence: CASSQGRLGDGYTF. The CDR3 coding sequence is TGTGCCAGCAGCCAGGGACGTTTGGGCGATGGCTACACCTTC.

The CDR3: CSARGSTTGTETQYF. The CDR3 coding sequence is TGCAGTGCTAGAGGATCCACCACAGGGACAGAGACCCAGTACTTC. This chain connects TRBV20-1 to TRBJ2-5; D perhaps matches TRBD1 (6 bases). Trimming pared 1 base from V and 4 bases from J, leaving 16 bases between. The CDR3 consists of 15 residues. Per the germline V gene, CDR1 is DFQATT and CDR2 is SNEGSKA (reference sequence).

This chain links TRBV29-1 with TRBJ2-3; D remains unclear. Trimming shortened V by 4 bases and J by 2 bases, and 10 bases separated the two germline ends. The CDR3 contains 13 residues. Germline V gene sequence: CDR1 SQVTM, CDR2 ANQGSEA. CDR3 residues: CSVVDSATDTQYF. The CDR3 nucleotides read TGCAGCGTTGTTGACTCCGCCACAGATACGCAGTATTTT.

In this sample, this clonotype turned up a few times. The chain recombines TRBV4-1 with TRBJ2-7; D unclear. The V end was cut by 3 bases, the J end by 5 bases, with 11 bases between. Germline V gives CDR1 MGHRA, CDR2 YSYEKL. This CDR3 is built from 13 residues. The CDR3 loop is CASSQGGRDEQYF. The CDR3 coding sequence is TGCGCCAGCAGCCAGGGCGGCCGGGACGAGCAGTACTTC.